The clone carrying this T cell receptor beta chain came up a few times. The antigen is unknown. TCRdb reprocessed the reads via MiXCR and lists one record per CDR3 protein. The data show more than 85,000 distinct CDR3 sequences, less than 25% seen once. Germline loops: CDR1 LNHDA, CDR2 SQIVND (reference sequence). The CDR3 covers 15 residues. V gave up 6 bases and J gave up 6 bases, with 21 bases separating them. This sample is drawn from a study of T cell repertoires in cytomegalovirus infection. Study in general: Through public TCR beta signatures, both CMV infection and matching HLA type were indicated. General study findings and limits: Ex vivo responses were dominated by HLA-C-restricted CMV-specific TCR beta clonotypes. Frequencies of public TCR beta families were cumulated, and this identified carriers of CMV plus the relevant HLA.

Source material: CD8+ T cells from PBMCs. V gene TRBV19 combines with J gene TRBJ2-7; D remains unclear. This clonotype was obtained from a human donor in good health (CMV status not recorded). Some clones in this sample may be carry-over from other donors' samples. The CDR3 DNA reads as TGTGCCAGTAGGGTCCGGGCGGTTGGAAAGAGCGAGCAGTACTTC. Amino acids: CASRVRAVGKSEQYF.